Shown below are 9 T cell receptor beta chains from a single sample sequenced in a study of shared clonotypes between healthy human individuals. Profiling relied on immunoSEQ multiplex PCR, and the TCRdb table lists in-frame clones only, not all of them. In the table there are roughly 2,500,000 clones, 93% of which are singletons. The sample consisted of naive CD4+ T cells from PBMCs. Subset defined: CD45RA+ positively selected. The receptors derive from a man in his late teens or twenties in good health. Some clones in this sample may be carry-over from other donors' samples.

The CDR3 sequence: CASSQRASSTDTQYF. In DNA, the CDR3 is TGTGCCAGCAGCCAAAGAGCTAGCAGCACAGATACGCAGTATTTT. This sequence joins TRBV4-2 and TRBJ2-3, with D possibly being TRBD2 (5 bases). CDR3 length equals 15 residues. Trimming pared 2 bases from V and 0 bases from J, leaving 9 bases between. From germline, CDR1 is LGHNA and CDR2 YNFKEQ.

V and J are TRBV5-1 and TRBJ1-3; no clear D gene. V was pared by 1 base and J by 2 bases, with 10 bases between. CDR3 size: 15 residues. CDR1 and CDR2 (germline): SGHRS, YFSETQ. The CDR3 DNA follows: TGCGCCAGCAGCTTGCTTAGGCCCACTGGAAACACCATATATTTT. Its translation: CASSLLRPTGNTIYF.

This sequence joins TRBV28 and TRBJ1-1; tentative D call: TRBD1 (6 bases). Deletions cut 6 bases from V and 4 bases from J, with 15 bases between. The CDR3 runs to 14 residues. The V gene's germline CDR1 is MDHEN and CDR2 SYDVKM. CDR3 amino acids: CASSQGGKSTEAFF. As DNA, the CDR3 is TGTGCCAGCAGCCAAGGGGGGAAATCCACTGAAGCTTTCTTT.

This chain links TRBV5-1 with TRBJ2-1; the match to TRBD1 covers 7 bases. Germline CDR1 reads SGHRS; CDR2 reads YFSETQ. V lost 0 bases to trimming and J lost 5 bases; unmatched junction nucleotides: 2. CDR3 length: 14 amino acids. DNA of the CDR3: TGCGCCAGCAGCTTGGAGGGGACAGACAATGAGCAGTTCTTC. It yields the protein CASSLEGTDNEQFF.

The chain recombines TRBV18 with TRBJ2-7; tentatively, D is TRBD2 (5 bases). The CDR3 covers 14 residues. V was cut by 5 bases and J by 2 bases, with 13 bases left in between. From germline, CDR1 is KGHSH and CDR2 LQKENI. CDR3 sequence reads: CASSNGRRTYEQYF. As DNA, the CDR3 is TGTGCCAGCTCAAACGGACGGAGGACCTACGAGCAGTACTTC.

CDR3 sequence: CASSFNRGPETQYF. In DNA, the CDR3 is TGTGCCAGCAGCTTCAACAGGGGGCCGGAGACCCAGTACTTC. The chain couples TRBV7-2 to TRBJ2-5, with 9 bases fitting TRBD1. Germline V gene lookup returns CDR1 SGHTA and CDR2 FQGNSA. CDR3 size: 14 residues. Trimming cost V 3 bases and J 5 bases; bases outside gene matches: 4.

The chain combines TRBV28 with TRBJ2-3; TRBD2 matches 9 bases. Germline V gene sequence: CDR1 MDHEN, CDR2 SYDVKM. CDR3 length equals 15 residues. J was trimmed by 1 base and V by 8 bases; bases with no gene match: 7. The CDR3 nucleotides read TGTGCCAGCTCGATAGCGGGAGCTGGCACAGATACGCAGTATTTT. It specifies CASSIAGAGTDTQYF.

This clone is a singleton in its sample. The rearrangement joins TRBV28 to TRBJ1-5; 12 positions match TRBD1. The CDR3 is 20 amino acids. The ends lost 5 bases at V and 5 bases at J; junction bases unmatched: 19. Germline CDR1 is MDHEN and CDR2 is SYDVKM. The CDR3 loop reads CASSLLRDRGLFTVDQPQHF. The CDR3 coding sequence is TGTGCCAGCAGTCTACTCCGGGACAGGGGGCTCTTCACGGTCGATCAGCCCCAGCATTTT.

V is TRBV7-2 and J is TRBJ1-1; D unclear. Trimming took 6 bases from V and 1 from J, leaving 9 bases between them. The length of the CDR3 is 13 residues. The germline gives CDR1 SGHTA, CDR2 FQGNSA. The CDR3 DNA reads TGTGCCAGCAGGTCGACCCCGAACACTGAAGCTTTCTTT. The encoded protein is CASRSTPNTEAFF.